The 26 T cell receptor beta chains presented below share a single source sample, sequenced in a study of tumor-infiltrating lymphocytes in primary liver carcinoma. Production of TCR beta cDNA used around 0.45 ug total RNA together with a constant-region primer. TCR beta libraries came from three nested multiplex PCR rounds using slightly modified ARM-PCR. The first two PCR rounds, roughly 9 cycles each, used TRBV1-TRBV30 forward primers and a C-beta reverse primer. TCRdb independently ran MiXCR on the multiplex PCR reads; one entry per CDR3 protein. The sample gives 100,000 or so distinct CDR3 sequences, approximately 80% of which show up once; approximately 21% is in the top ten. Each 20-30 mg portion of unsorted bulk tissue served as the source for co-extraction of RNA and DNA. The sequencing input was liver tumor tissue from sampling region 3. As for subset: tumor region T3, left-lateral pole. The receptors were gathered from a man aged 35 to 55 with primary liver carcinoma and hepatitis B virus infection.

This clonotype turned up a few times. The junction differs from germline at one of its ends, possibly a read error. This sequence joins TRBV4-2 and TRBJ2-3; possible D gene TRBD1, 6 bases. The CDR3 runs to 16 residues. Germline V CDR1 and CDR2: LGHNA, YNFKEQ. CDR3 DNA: TGTGCCAGCAACCAACAGCGGACAGATTACACAGATACGCAGTATTTT. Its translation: CASNQQRTDYTDTQYF.

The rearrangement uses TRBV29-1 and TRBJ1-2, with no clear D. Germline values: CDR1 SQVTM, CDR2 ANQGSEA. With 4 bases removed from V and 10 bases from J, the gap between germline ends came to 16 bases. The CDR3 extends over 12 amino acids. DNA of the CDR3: TGCAGCGTTGTCGAGGGATGGAATGACTACACCTTC. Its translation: CSVVEGWNDYTF.

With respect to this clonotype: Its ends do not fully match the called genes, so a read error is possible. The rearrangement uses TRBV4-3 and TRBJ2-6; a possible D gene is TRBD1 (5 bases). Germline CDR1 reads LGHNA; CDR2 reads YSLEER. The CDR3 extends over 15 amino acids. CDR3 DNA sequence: TGCGCCATCAGTGACAGAAACTCTGGGGCCAACGTTCTGACTTTC. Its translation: CAISDRNSGANVLTF.

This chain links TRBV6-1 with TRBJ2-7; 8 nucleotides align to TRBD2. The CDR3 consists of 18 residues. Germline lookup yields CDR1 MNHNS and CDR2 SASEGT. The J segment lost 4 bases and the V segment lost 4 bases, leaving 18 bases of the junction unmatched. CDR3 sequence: CASSGSGTSLSFSYEQYF. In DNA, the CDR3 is TGTGCCAGCAGTGGATCCGGGACTAGTCTTTCCTTCTCATACGAGCAGTACTTC.

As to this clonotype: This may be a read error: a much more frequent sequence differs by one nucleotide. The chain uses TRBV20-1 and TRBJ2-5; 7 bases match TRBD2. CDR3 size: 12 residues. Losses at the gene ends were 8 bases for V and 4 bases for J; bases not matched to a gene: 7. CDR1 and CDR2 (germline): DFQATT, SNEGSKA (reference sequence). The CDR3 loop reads CSPRGVAETQYF. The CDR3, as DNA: TGCAGTCCACGGGGGGTAGCAGAGACCCAGTACTTC.

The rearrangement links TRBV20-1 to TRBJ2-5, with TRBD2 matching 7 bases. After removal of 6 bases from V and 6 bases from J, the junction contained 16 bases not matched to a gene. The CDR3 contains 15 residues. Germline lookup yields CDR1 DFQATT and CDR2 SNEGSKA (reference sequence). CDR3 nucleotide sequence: TGCAGTGCCCCCACCGGGCGGGAGCCCCCCAAGACCCAGTACTTC. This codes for CSAPTGREPPKTQYF.

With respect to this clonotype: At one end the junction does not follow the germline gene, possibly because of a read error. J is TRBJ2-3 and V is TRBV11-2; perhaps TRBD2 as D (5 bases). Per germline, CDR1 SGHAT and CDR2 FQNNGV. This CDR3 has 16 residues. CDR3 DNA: TGTGCCAGCAGCTTAGTTACGGGGTTGGGCACAGATATGCAGTATTTT. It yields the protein CASSLVTGLGTDMQYF.

The DNA of the CDR3 is TGCGCCAGCATCCGAGATCTCCAAGGGCAGGGATCGTCCTATAATTCACCCCTCCACTTT. It is translated as CASIRDLQGQGSSYNSPLHF. This chain links TRBV4-3 with TRBJ1-6, with D maybe TRBD1 (5 bases). The V and J ends lost 7 bases and 1 base respectively, with 26 bases between them. The CDR3 covers 20 residues. Germline values: CDR1 LGHNA, CDR2 YSLEER.

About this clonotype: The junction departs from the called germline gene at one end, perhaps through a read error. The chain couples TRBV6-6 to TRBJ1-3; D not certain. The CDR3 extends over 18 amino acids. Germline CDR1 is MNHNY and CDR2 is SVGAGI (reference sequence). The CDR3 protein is CASNYGLLGAPSGNTIYF. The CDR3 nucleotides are TGTGCCAGCAATTACGGATTACTAGGAGCCCCTTCTGGAAACACCATATATTTT.

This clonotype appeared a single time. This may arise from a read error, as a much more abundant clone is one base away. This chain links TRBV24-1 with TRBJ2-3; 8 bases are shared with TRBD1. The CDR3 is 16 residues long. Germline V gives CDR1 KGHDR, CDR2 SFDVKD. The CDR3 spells CAISDLAGGTTDTQYF. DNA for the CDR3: TGTGCCATCAGTGATTTGGCAGGGGGCACCACAGATACGCAGTATTTT.

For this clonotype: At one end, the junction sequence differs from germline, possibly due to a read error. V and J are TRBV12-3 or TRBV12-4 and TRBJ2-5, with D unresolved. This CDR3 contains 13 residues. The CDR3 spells CANSPNSEETQYF. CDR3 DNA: TGTGCCAACAGTCCGAACAGCGAGGAGACCCAGTACTTC.

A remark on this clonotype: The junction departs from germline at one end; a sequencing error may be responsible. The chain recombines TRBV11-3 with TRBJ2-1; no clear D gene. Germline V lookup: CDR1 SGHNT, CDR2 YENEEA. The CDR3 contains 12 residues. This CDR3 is CAGSLTPTEQFF. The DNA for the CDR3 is TGCGCAGGCAGCTTAACCCCAACTGAGCAGTTCTTC.

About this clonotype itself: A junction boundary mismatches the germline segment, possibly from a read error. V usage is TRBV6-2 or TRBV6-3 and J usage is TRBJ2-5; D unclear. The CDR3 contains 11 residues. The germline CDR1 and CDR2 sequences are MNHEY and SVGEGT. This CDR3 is CANSYKETQCF. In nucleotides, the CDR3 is TGTGCCAACAGTTATAAAGAGACCCAGTGCTTC.

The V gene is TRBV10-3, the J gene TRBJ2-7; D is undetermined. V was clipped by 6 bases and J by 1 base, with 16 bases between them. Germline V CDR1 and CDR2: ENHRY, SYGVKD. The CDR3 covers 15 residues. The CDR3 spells CAIRLIGSVSYEQYF. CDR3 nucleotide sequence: TGTGCCATCAGGCTTATCGGGTCAGTATCCTACGAGCAGTACTTC.

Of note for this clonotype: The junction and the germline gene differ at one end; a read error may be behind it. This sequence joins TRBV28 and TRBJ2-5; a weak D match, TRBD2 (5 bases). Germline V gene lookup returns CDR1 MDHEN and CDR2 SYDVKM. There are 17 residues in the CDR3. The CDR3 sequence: CPSSPLARGMYQETQYF. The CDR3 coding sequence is TGTCCCAGCAGTCCGTTAGCGCGAGGGATGTACCAAGAGACCCAGTACTTC.

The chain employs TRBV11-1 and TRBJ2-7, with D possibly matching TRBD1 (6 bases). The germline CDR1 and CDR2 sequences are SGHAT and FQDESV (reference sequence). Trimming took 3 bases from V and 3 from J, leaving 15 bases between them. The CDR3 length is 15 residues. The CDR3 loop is CASSFTAGTNYEQYF. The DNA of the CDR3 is TGTGCCAGCAGCTTTACTGCCGGGACAAACTACGAGCAGTACTTC.

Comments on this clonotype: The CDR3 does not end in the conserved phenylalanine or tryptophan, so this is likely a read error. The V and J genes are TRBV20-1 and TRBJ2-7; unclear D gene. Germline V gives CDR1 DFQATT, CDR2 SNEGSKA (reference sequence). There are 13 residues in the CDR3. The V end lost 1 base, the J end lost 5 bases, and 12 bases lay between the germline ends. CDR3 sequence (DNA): TGCAGTGCTAGAGGTGGCTTCCGACACGAGCAGTACATC. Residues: CSARGGFRHEQYI.

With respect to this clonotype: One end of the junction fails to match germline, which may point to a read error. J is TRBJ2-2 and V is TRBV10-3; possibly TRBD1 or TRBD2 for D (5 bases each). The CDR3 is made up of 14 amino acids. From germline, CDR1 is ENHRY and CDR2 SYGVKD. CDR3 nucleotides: TGTGCCATCAGTGGGTCGACAGACACCGGGGAACTGTTTTTT. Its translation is CAISGSTDTGELFF.

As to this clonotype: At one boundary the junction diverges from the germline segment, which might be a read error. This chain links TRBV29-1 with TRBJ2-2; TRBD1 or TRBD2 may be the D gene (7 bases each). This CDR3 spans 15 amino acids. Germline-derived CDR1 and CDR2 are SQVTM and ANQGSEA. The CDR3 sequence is CSVGRPGGGTGELYF. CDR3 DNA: TGCAGCGTTGGTCGTCCGGGAGGTGGCACAGGGGAGCTGTATTTT.

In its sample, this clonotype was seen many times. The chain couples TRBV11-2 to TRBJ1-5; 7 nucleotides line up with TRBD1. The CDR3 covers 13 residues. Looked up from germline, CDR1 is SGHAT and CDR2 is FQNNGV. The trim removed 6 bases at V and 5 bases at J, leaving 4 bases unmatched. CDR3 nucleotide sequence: TGTGCCAGCAGTCGCGACAGGGATCAGCCCCAGCATTTT. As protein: CASSRDRDQPQHF.

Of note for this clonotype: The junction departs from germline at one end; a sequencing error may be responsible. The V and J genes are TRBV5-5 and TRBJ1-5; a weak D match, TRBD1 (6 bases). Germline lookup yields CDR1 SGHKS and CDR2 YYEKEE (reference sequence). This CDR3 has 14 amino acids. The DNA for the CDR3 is TGTACCAGCAGCAGTGGGGGGGCAGGTCAGCCCCAGCATTTT. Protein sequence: CTSSSGGAGQPQHF.

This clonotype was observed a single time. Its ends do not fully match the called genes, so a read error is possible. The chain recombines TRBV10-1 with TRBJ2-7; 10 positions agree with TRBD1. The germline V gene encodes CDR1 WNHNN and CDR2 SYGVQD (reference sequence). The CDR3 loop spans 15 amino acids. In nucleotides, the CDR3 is TGCACCAGTGAGTCGACGGGACAGGGGATTGACGGGCACTACTTC. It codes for CTSESTGQGIDGHYF.

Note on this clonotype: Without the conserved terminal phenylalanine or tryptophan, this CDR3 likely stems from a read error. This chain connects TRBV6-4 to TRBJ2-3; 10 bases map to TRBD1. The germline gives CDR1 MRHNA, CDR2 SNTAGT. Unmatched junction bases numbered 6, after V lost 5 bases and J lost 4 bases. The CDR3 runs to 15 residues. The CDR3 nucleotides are TGTGCCAGCAGTAACACTGGGACAGGGGCAGATACGCAGTATTAT. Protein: CASSNTGTGADTQYY.

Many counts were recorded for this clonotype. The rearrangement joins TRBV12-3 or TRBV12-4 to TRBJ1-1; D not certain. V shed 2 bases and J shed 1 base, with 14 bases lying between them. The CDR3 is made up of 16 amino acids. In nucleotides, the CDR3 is TGTGCCAGCAGTTTAAAGGTCGGACCGGGGAACACTGAAGCTTTCTTT. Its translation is CASSLKVGPGNTEAFF.

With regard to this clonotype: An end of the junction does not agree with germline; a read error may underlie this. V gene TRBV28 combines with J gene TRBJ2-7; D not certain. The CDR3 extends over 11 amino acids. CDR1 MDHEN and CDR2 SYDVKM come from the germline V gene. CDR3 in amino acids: CAGSSSYEHYF. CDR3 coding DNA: TGTGCCGGCAGCAGCTCCTACGAGCATTACTTC.

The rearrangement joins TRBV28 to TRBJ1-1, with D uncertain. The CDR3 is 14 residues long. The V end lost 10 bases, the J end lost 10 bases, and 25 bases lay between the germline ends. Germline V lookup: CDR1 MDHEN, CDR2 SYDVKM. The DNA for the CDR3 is TGTGCCAACAGATTCCCCGGGATCTCCAACGGAGCTTTCTTT. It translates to CANRFPGISNGAFF. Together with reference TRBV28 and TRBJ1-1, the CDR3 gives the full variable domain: DVKVTQSSRYLVKRTGEKVFLECVQDMDHENMFWYRQDPGLGLRLIYFSYDVKMKEKGDIPEGYSVSREKKERFSLILESASTNQTSMYLCANRFPGISNGAFFGQGTRLTVV.